This T cell receptor (beta chain) was captured in a study of OX40 agonist ivuxolimab in advanced cancers. At the level of the study: People who had prior anti-PD-1, anti-PD-L1 or anti-CTLA-4 therapy could take part, and around 39% had some. The study reported partial responses in three patients: one hepatocellular carcinoma, two cutaneous melanoma. Study conclusions and caveats: Expanded clones were, on average, more numerous among CD8+ T cells than CD4+. At 0.1-3.0 mg/kg, partial responders had clonal expansion among the lowest observed.

Points on this clone: Its specificity is not known.

With V trimmed by 4 bases and J by 7 bases, 8 bases remained unmatched. Germline-derived CDR1 and CDR2 are SGHVS and FQNEAQ. This CDR3 has 15 residues. Sequenced by immunoSEQ multiplex PCR; TCRdb stores in-frame clones only, minus some. The profile shows about 30,000 clones, 90% of them singletons. This chain links TRBV7-8 with TRBJ2-1; 9 positions agree with TRBD2. This TCR was sampled from an adult with an advanced solid tumor such as melanoma, head and neck, liver or kidney cancer. The sample consisted of CD4+ or CD8+ T cells sorted from blood, taken in a trial of the OX40 agonist ivuxolimab. CDR3 sequence (DNA): TGTGCCAGCAGCTATTCTAGCGGGAATCGGAATGAGCAGTTCTTC. Protein: CASSYSSGNRNEQFF.